The subject of this entry is one T cell receptor beta chain. The antigen is unknown. The repertoire was sequenced with immunoSEQ multiplex PCR; TCRdb's copy has only in-frame clones and lacks some. The sample carries about 88,000 clones, 85% to 90% recorded once. This specimen comes from a study of graft-versus-host responses after intestinal transplantation. Study as a whole: Tacrolimus and steroids were given for two to four years to all recipients after anti-thymocyte globulin induction.

General study findings and limits: The recipient marrow held GvH clones, and some of them showed up first in ileum or blood.

The germline CDR1 and CDR2 sequences are LGHNA and YNFKEQ. This CDR3 is 12 amino acids long. Trimming stripped 8 bases from V and 6 bases from J, with 13 bases between. This chain uses TRBV4-2 with TRBJ1-2; perhaps TRBD1 as D (6 bases). The input for sequencing was unstimulated CD4+ T cells sorted from spleen or lymph node cells, taken before intestinal transplant. This clonotype originated in a human donor who received an intestinal transplant. The DNA for the CDR3 is TGTGCCAGCCGCAACAGGACAGATGGCTACACCTTC. Translated, it gives CASRNRTDGYTF.